This entry features one T cell receptor beta chain sequence. Its specific antigen is unknown. The missing CDR3 end, 3 residues past where the read stops, is filled in from the germline J gene. Every participant had a single incident cervical HPV16 infection, and women with prevalent HPV16 infections were excluded. Cervical HPV DNA was detected by MY09/MY11 PCR, and genotyping was performed by dot-blot hybridization. Fifteen mL of heparinized blood were centrifuged, and the buffy coat was aliquoted, frozen at -30°C, then stored at -80°C. Genomic DNA was extracted from buffy coat specimens using QIAGEN kits. This sample is drawn from a study of T cells in women clearing cervical HPV infection (dated by TCRdb to the late 2010s). Regarding the study in general: Cases were about 25 women with histologically confirmed HPV16-related CIN3 or worse, including a couple of invasive cancers. Blood from cases was collected at the visit where the lesion was first found, while blood from controls was collected once the infection could no longer be detected. Median age was about 35 years in cases versus less than 40 in controls, and baseline characteristics did not differ significantly. Nested within Costa Rica's Guanacaste HPV Natural History Study, an exploratory proof-of-principle case-control study compared TCR repertoires across cervical HPV16 outcomes. Five blinded duplicates per group were added as quality controls, so that about 60 samples were obtained: 50 or so participants and 10 replicates. Among cases, blood sampling came a median of 149 days after lesion detection, with an interquartile range of about 80 to 230 days. The parent cohort enrolled 10,000 to 13,000 women aged 18 or older in Guanacaste, Costa Rica, during about 1993 to 1994 and followed them for more than 6 years. The controls were some 23 women whose single incident HPV16 infection cleared within 12 months with no development of precancer or cancer. Since only a few of the women had HLA typing available, the possibility that HLA type was acting as a confounder could not be ruled out. Cases were matched to controls by age within five years and by the year the sample was collected.

The CDR1 and CDR2 encoded by the germline V gene are SGHVS and FNYEAQ. V has 1 base trimmed and J has 5 bases trimmed; junction bases matching no gene number 6. Inclusive of the bounding cysteine and phenylalanine, the CDR3 is 15 residues long. Sequencing covers 36 bases of the CDR3, shown here with the frame starting at base 1. Using the immunoSEQ assay, multiplex PCR amplified TCR beta CDR3 regions from an average of approximately 1,100 ng of genomic DNA per sample. To correct primer bias, the assay used a complete synthetic TCR repertoire to set an amplification baseline. The amplicons were sequenced on the Illumina platform. Per the original workflow: Error correction of the sequences involved clustering with frequency ratios plus a modified nearest-neighbor algorithm, after which the sequences were analyzed in the immunoSEQ Analyzer using IMGT gene definitions. At each rarefaction depth, TCR richness and evenness were averaged over 20 rarefaction repeats, and samples with fewer sequences than the depth were excluded. Relative abundances of V, D and J genes were compared between groups using Wilcoxon rank sum tests, with FDR correction applied. For the blinded duplicates, the intraclass correlation was 95.6% for TCR richness and averaged around 81% across 66 gene segments. Held by TCRdb, this immuneACCESS table contains in-frame sequences only and omits some clones. Under half of the omission traces to an unresolved V gene where checked; the cause of the rest is unknown. V, J and clone size are those of that table, while D and trimming were read from the DNA. This sample's clone table shows tens of thousands of clones. The leading ten clones occupy approximately 3% of the sample.

Study-wide findings and limitations: Lower TRBV6-7 relative abundance was observed in cases than in controls (roughly 0.11% versus 0.16%; Bonferroni P = 0.0008). Random forest classifiers combining richness and V gene abundances distinguished cases from controls with an estimated AUC of roughly 0.8. Whether associations preceded infection or resulted from infection could not be shown with the cross-sectional design, and effector/memory subsets and HPV-specific T cells were not isolated. TCR repertoire richness was significantly higher in CIN3+ cases than in controls across sequencing depths, while evenness did not differ. Because the number of T cells in each sample was unknown, differences in richness could reflect differing T-cell content rather than repertoire biology.

Sequenced sample: blood buffy coat. The receptor comes from a woman aged 18 to 75 with a cervical HPV16 infection that either progressed to CIN3+ or cleared (not recorded which). The receptor chain draws on TRBV7-6 and TRBJ2-7, and 9 bases in between align with TRBD1. The CDR3 corresponds to CASSLVTGQGNEQYF. The CDR3 DNA, read in part, is TGTGCCAGCAGCTTAGTTACCGGACAGGGGAACGAG.